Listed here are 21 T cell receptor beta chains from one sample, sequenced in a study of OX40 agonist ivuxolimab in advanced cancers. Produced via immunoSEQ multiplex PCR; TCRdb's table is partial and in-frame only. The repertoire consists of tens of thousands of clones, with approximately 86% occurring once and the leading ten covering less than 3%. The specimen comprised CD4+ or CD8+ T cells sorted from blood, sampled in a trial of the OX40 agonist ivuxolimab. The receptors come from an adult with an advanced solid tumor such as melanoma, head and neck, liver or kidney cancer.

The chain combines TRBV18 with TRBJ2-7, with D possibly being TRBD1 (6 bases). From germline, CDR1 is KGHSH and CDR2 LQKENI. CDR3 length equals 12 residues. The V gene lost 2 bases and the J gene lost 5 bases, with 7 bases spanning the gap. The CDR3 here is CASSPNRDEQYF. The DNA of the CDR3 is TGTGCCAGCTCACCAAACAGGGACGAGCAGTACTTC.

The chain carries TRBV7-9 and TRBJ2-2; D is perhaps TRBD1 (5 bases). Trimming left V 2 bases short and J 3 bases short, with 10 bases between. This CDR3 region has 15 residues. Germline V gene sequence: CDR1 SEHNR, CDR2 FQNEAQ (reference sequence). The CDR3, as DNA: TGTGCCAGCAGCTTATCCCAGGGCGACACCGGGGAGCTGTTTTTT. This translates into CASSLSQGDTGELFF.

The chain's CDR3 is CASSSSGTPRDEQYF. The CDR3 DNA sequence: TGTGCCAGCAGTTCCTCCGGGACCCCACGAGACGAGCAGTACTTC. This chain connects TRBV28 to TRBJ2-7; D is perhaps TRBD1 or TRBD2 (5 bases each). Germline-derived CDR1 and CDR2 are MDHEN and SYDVKM. V was trimmed by 4 bases and J by 5 bases, leaving 18 bases between them. CDR3 size: 15 residues.

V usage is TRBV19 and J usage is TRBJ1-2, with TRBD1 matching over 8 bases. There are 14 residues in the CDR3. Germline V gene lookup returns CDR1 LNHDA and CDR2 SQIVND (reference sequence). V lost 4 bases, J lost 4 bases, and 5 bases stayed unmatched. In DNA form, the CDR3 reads TGTGCCAGTAGTAGCTCGGACAGGGCCTATGGCTACACCTTC. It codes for CASSSSDRAYGYTF.

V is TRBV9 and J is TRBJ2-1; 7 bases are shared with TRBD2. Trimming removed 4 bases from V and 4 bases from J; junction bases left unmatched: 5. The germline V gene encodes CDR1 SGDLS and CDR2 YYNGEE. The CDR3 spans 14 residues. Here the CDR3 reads CASSPPGGYNEQFF. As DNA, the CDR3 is TGTGCCAGCAGCCCACCGGGGGGTTACAATGAGCAGTTCTTC.

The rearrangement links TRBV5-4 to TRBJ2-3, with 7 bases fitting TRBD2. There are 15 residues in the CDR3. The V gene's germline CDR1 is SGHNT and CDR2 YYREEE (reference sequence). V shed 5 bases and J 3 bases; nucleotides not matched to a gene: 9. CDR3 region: CASSSDGGGTDTQYF. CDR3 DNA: TGTGCCAGCAGTTCAGATGGGGGAGGGACAGATACGCAGTATTTT.

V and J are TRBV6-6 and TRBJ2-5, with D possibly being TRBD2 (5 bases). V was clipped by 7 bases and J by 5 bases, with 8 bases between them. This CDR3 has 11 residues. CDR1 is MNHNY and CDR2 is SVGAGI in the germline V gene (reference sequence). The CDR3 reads CASITGETQYF. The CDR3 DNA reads TGTGCCAGCATCACGGGGGAGACCCAGTACTTC.

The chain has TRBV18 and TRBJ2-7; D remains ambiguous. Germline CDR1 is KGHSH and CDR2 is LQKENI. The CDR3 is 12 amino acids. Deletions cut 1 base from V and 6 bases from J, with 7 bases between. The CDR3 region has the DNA TGTGCCAGCTCACCACGGGGTGGCGAGCAGTACTTC. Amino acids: CASSPRGGEQYF. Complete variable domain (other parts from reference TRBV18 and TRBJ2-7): NAGVMQNPRHLVRRRGQEARLRCSPMKGHSHVYWYRQLPEEGLKFMVYLQKENIIDESGMPKERFSAEFPKEGPSILRIQQVVRGDSAAYFCASSPRGGEQYFGPGTRLTVT.

The CDR3 reads CASSFDPPRTEAFF. CDR3 bases: TGTGCCAGCAGTTTTGACCCCCCGCGGACTGAAGCTTTCTTT. The V and J genes are TRBV6-6 and TRBJ1-1; D ambiguous. The length of the CDR3 is 14 residues. The germline CDR1 and CDR2 sequences are MNHNY and SVGAGI (reference sequence). Trimming pared 4 bases from V and 5 bases from J, leaving 14 bases between.

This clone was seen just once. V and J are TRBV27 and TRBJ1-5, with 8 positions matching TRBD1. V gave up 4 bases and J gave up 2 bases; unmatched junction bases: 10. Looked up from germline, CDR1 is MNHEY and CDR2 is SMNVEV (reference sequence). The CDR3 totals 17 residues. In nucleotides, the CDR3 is TGTGCCAGCAGTTCCCTGGACAGGGTTTCGGGCAATCAGCCCCAGCATTTT. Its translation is CASSSLDRVSGNQPQHF.

In DNA form, the CDR3 reads TGTGCCAGCAGTGTCAGGGCTAACACTGAAGCTTTCTTT. It is translated as CASSVRANTEAFF. J is TRBJ1-1 and V is TRBV28; a weak D match, TRBD1 (5 bases). The CDR3 length is 13 residues. CDR1 is MDHEN and CDR2 is SYDVKM in the germline V gene. The ends were cut back, 5 bases at V and 2 bases at J, with 9 bases in the middle.

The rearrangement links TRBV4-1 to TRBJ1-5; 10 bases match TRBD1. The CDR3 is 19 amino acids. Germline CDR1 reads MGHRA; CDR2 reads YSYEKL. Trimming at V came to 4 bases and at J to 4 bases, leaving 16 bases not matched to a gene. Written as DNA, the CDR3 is TGCGCCAGCAGCCGGAAGGGACAGGGGTTTGGCGACGGGAATCAGCCCCAGCATTTT. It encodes CASSRKGQGFGDGNQPQHF.

In DNA, the CDR3 is TGTGCCAGCAGTGCGGAGCGGGAGACTTACAATGAGCAGTTCTTC. Translation: CASSAERETYNEQFF. V usage is TRBV2 and J usage is TRBJ2-1, with TRBD2 matching 8 bases. After removal of 4 bases from V and 4 bases from J, the junction contained 6 bases not matched to a gene. The germline gives CDR1 SNHLY, CDR2 FYNNEI. The CDR3 totals 15 residues.

The CDR3 spells CASSQTGAYEQYF. DNA for the CDR3: TGTGCCAGTAGTCAGACAGGAGCCTACGAGCAGTACTTC. The genes are TRBV19 and TRBJ2-7; maybe TRBD1 (6 bases). Germline V gives CDR1 LNHDA, CDR2 SQIVND (reference sequence). Trimming took 5 bases from V and 2 from J, leaving 10 bases between them. This CDR3 contains 13 residues.

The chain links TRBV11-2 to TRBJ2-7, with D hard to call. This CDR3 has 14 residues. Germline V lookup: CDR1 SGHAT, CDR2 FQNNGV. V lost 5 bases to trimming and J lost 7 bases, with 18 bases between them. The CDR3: CASSPEAQSREQYF. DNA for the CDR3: TGTGCCAGCAGCCCAGAGGCCCAATCCCGGGAGCAGTACTTC.

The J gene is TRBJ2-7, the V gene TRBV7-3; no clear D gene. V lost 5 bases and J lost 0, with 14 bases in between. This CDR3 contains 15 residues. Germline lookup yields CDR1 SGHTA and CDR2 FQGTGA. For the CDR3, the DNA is TGTGCCAGCAGCCCAAGCCCTGGGAACTCCTACGAGCAGTACTTC. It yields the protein CASSPSPGNSYEQYF. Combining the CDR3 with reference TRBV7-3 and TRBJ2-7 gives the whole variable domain GAGVSQTPSNKVTEKGKYVELRCDPISGHTALYWYRQSLGQGPEFLIYFQGTGAADDSGLPNDRFFAVRPEGSVSTLKIQRTERGDSAVYLCASSPSPGNSYEQYFGPGTRLTVT.

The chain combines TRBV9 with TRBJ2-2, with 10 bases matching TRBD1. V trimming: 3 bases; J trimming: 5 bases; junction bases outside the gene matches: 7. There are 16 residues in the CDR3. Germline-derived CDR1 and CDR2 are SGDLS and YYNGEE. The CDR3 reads CASSAPGTGATGELFF. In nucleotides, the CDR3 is TGTGCCAGCAGCGCGCCCGGGACAGGGGCGACCGGGGAGCTGTTTTTT.

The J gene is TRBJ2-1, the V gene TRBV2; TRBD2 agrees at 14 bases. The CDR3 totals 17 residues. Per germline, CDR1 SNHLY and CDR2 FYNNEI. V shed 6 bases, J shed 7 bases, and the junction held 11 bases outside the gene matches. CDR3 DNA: TGTGCCAGCAGAAAAAACCCGACTAGCGGGGGGGGGAATGAGCAGTTCTTC. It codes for CASRKNPTSGGGNEQFF.

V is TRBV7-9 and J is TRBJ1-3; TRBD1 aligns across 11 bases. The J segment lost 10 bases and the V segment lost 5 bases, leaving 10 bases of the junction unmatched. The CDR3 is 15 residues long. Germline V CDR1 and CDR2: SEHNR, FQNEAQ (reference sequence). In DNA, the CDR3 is TGTGCCAGCAGCCCAGGGACAGGGGGAGAGTGGACCATATATTTT. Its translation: CASSPGTGGEWTIYF.

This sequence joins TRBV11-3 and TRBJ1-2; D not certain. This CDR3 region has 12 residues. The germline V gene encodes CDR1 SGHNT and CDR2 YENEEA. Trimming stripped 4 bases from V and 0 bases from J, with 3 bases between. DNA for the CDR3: TGTGCCAGCAGCTCTTCTAACTATGGCTACACCTTC. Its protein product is CASSSSNYGYTF.

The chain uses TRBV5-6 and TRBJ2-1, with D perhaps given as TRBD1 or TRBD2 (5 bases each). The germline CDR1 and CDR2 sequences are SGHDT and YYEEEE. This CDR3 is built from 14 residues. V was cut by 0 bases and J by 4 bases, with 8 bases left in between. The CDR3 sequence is CASSLGGGYNEQFF. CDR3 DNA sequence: TGTGCCAGCAGCTTGGGTGGGGGATACAATGAGCAGTTCTTC.